The 32 T cell receptor beta chains reported below all come from one sample, sequenced in a study of blood T cell repertoires in COVID-19. Profiling relied on immunoSEQ multiplex PCR, and the TCRdb table lists in-frame clones only, not all of them. The sample contains approximately 220,000 clones, around 81% of which appear only once. Sequenced input: peripheral blood. The receptors stem from a woman aged 30 to 39 who had recovered from COVID-19.

Only one count was recorded for this clone. This chain links TRBV27 with TRBJ1-1; TRBD1 might be the D (5 bases). The CDR3 is 15 amino acids. With 2 bases removed from V and 3 bases from J, the gap between germline ends came to 13 bases. Germline CDR1 and CDR2: MNHEY and SMNVEV (reference sequence). This CDR3 is CASSLVSRVHTEAFF. CDR3 nucleotide sequence: TGTGCCAGCAGTTTAGTAAGCAGGGTCCACACTGAAGCTTTCTTT.

This clone appeared once. The CDR3 reads CAWRRMGATNEKLFF. In DNA form, the CDR3 reads TGTGCCTGGCGCAGAATGGGCGCAACTAATGAAAAACTGTTTTTT. The chain uses TRBV30 and TRBJ1-4; no definite D call. The germline gives CDR1 GTSNPN, CDR2 SVGIG (reference sequence). There are 15 residues in the CDR3. The V and J ends lost 5 bases and 0 bases respectively, with 13 bases between them.

The CDR3 region has the DNA TGTGCCAGCTCACCTTCCGGGACAGCCTCTGGAAACACCATATATTTT. It codes for CASSPSGTASGNTIYF. The chain employs TRBV18 and TRBJ1-3, with TRBD1 identical over 7 bases. The CDR3 has 16 residues. The germline CDR1 and CDR2 sequences are KGHSH and LQKENI. V gave up 3 bases and J gave up 0 bases; unmatched junction bases: 5.

This chain connects TRBV28 to TRBJ2-5; 10 nucleotides line up with TRBD2. The CDR3 loop spans 15 amino acids. CDR1 and CDR2 (germline): MDHEN, SYDVKM. V shed 2 bases and J 5 bases; nucleotides not matched to a gene: 5. The CDR3 protein is CASSLPSGSFETQYF. The CDR3 DNA reads TGTGCCAGCAGTTTACCTAGCGGGAGTTTCGAGACCCAGTACTTC.

This clone showed up just a few times. The chain employs TRBV4-1 and TRBJ2-7, with a tentative D call TRBD2 (6 bases). V was trimmed by 1 base and J by 3 bases, leaving 13 bases between them. This CDR3 spans 15 amino acids. Germline V gives CDR1 MGHRA, CDR2 YSYEKL. Written as DNA, the CDR3 is TGCGCCAGCAGCCAAGGTGGTCTAGCGAACTACGAGCAGTACTTC. Residues: CASSQGGLANYEQYF.

The rearrangement uses TRBV30 and TRBJ2-1; 8 nucleotides match TRBD2. Trimming at V came to 1 base and at J to 3 bases, leaving 2 bases not matched to a gene. The germline V gene has CDR1 GTSNPN and CDR2 SVGIG (reference sequence). This CDR3 is built from 14 residues. As DNA, the CDR3 is TGTGCCTGGAGTGAGAGCGGGAGCTACAATGAGCAGTTCTTC. This codes for CAWSESGSYNEQFF.

This chain links TRBV14 with TRBJ2-1, with 7 bases aligning to TRBD2. V trimming: 1 base; J trimming: 4 bases; junction bases outside the gene matches: 10. The CDR3 covers 17 residues. Germline lookup yields CDR1 SGHDN and CDR2 FVKESK. The CDR3 here is CASSQVFSRGGYNEQFF. In DNA form, the CDR3 reads TGTGCCAGCAGCCAAGTTTTTAGTAGGGGAGGGTACAATGAGCAGTTCTTC.

The chain recombines TRBV5-1 with TRBJ1-2, with 7 bases lining up with TRBD1. The CDR3 is 14 residues long. Germline trimming cut 4 bases from V and 4 bases from J; bases unmatched to any gene: 7. Germline loops: CDR1 SGHRS, CDR2 YFSETQ. DNA of the CDR3: TGCGCCAGCAGCCCCGGACAGGAGACCTATGGCTACACCTTC. It codes for CASSPGQETYGYTF.

The V gene is TRBV18, the J gene TRBJ1-5; a possible D gene is TRBD1 (6 bases). CDR1 and CDR2 from the germline V gene are KGHSH and LQKENI. V was shortened by 3 bases and J by 5 bases, with 8 bases between the two germline ends. The CDR3 consists of 13 residues. The CDR3 reads CASSPSGDQPQHF. CDR3 nucleotide sequence: TGTGCCAGCTCACCTTCAGGGGATCAGCCCCAGCATTTT.

The CDR3 protein is CASSVEPGTAFNEKLFF. CDR3 in DNA: TGTGCCAGCAGCGTAGAACCCGGGACAGCCTTTAATGAAAAACTGTTTTTT. The chain employs TRBV9 and TRBJ1-4; 7 nucleotides agree with TRBD1. V shed 0 bases and J 4 bases; nucleotides not matched to a gene: 9. Germline CDR1 SGDLS, CDR2 YYNGEE. The length of the CDR3 is 17 residues.

The table lists this clone with many counts. The J gene is TRBJ2-1, the V gene TRBV5-4; D unresolved. Germline V CDR1 and CDR2: SGHNT, YYREEE (reference sequence). This CDR3 spans 13 amino acids. V was trimmed by 0 bases and J by 7 bases, leaving 8 bases between them. The CDR3 sequence is CASSLASENEQFF. In nucleotides, the CDR3 is TGTGCCAGCAGCTTGGCTTCCGAGAATGAGCAGTTCTTC.

The gene calls are TRBV5-1 and TRBJ2-7; possible D gene TRBD1, 5 bases. CDR1 and CDR2 (germline): SGHRS, YFSETQ. V lost 1 base to trimming and J lost 2 bases, with 7 bases between them. The CDR3 totals 13 residues. This CDR3 reads CASSLRQPYEQYF. CDR3 bases: TGCGCCAGCAGCTTGAGACAGCCCTACGAGCAGTACTTC.

The V gene is TRBV6-6, the J gene TRBJ2-1; TRBD2 matches at 8 bases. Germline-derived CDR1 and CDR2 are MNHNY and SVGAGI (reference sequence). The ends lost 8 bases at V and 6 bases at J; junction bases unmatched: 6. The CDR3 covers 13 residues. The CDR3: CASGSGKFNEQFF. CDR3 DNA sequence: TGTGCCAGCGGTAGCGGGAAGTTCAATGAGCAGTTCTTC.

The CDR3 is CASSTGTSGTDTQYF. In DNA, the CDR3 is TGTGCCAGCAGCACCGGGACTAGCGGCACAGATACGCAGTATTTT. The chain couples TRBV6-4 to TRBJ2-3; the match to TRBD2 covers 10 bases. The V gene end was trimmed by 6 bases and the J gene end by 1 base; junction bases not matched to a gene: 4. Per the germline V gene, CDR1 is MRHNA and CDR2 is SNTAGT. CDR3 length: 15 amino acids.

V is TRBV30 and J is TRBJ1-4, with 11 bases matching TRBD1. The ends lost 5 bases at V and 8 bases at J; junction bases unmatched: 1. Germline CDR1 reads GTSNPN; CDR2 reads SVGIG (reference sequence). The CDR3 sequence is 12 residues long. The CDR3 coding sequence is TGTGCCTGGGGGACAGGGGGGGAAAAACTGTTTTTT. Its translation is CAWGTGGEKLFF.

The rearrangement uses TRBV5-1 and TRBJ2-7; D unresolved. The CDR3 sequence is 13 residues long. V lost 5 bases and J lost 7, with 16 bases in between. Germline lookup yields CDR1 SGHRS and CDR2 YFSETQ. The CDR3 loop is CASSFLPEREQYF. CDR3 DNA: TGCGCCAGCAGTTTCTTGCCCGAGAGGGAGCAGTACTTC.

V is TRBV12-3 or TRBV12-4 and J is TRBJ1-4; the D is unclear. Trimming took off 3 bases at V and 14 bases at J, with 13 bases between the two ends. The CDR3 has 12 amino acids. The CDR3 loop is CASSFGGRELFF. The CDR3 bases are TGTGCCAGCAGTTTCGGAGGGCGAGAGCTGTTTTTT.

As for this clone: Additional DNA sequences in this sample encode the identical CDR3. The V and J genes are TRBV5-1 and TRBJ1-1, with D uncertain. Trimming took 0 bases from V and 1 from J, leaving 7 bases between them. Germline assignment: CDR1 SGHRS and CDR2 YFSETQ. The CDR3 has 14 residues. In DNA form, the CDR3 reads TGCGCCAGCAGCTTGGGACAACCGAACACTGAAGCTTTCTTT. Encoded protein: CASSLGQPNTEAFF. Full variable domain (outside the CDR3, taken from reference TRBV5-1 and TRBJ1-1): KAGVTQTPRYLIKTRGQQVTLSCSPISGHRSVSWYQQTPGQGLQFLFEYFSETQRNKGNFPGRFSGRQFSNSRSEMNVSTLELGDSALYLCASSLGQPNTEAFFGQGTRLTVV.

The chain recombines TRBV28 with TRBJ1-5; 8 bases are a match to TRBD1. Germline V gene data show CDR1 as MDHEN and CDR2 as SYDVKM. The CDR3 extends over 14 amino acids. Germline trimming cut 2 bases from V and 7 bases from J; bases unmatched to any gene: 4. CDR3 amino acids: CASSLQGAGQPQHF. In nucleotides, the CDR3 is TGTGCCAGCAGTTTACAGGGGGCAGGACAGCCCCAGCATTTT.

The CDR3 DNA reads TGTGCCAGCAGCTTGGGGACTAGCGGGAGGGCCCCCTACGAGCAGTACTTC. Translated, it gives CASSLGTSGRAPYEQYF. The chain carries TRBV5-4 and TRBJ2-7, with 15 bases aligning to TRBD2. Per germline, CDR1 SGHNT and CDR2 YYREEE (reference sequence). This CDR3 has 17 residues. Trimming removed 0 bases from V and 2 bases from J; junction bases left unmatched: 3.

The genes are TRBV29-1 and TRBJ2-7; 8 nucleotides match TRBD1. This CDR3 has 14 residues. Trimming took 6 bases from V and 0 from J; bases not matched to a gene: 7. Germline CDR1 is SQVTM and CDR2 is ANQGSEA. The CDR3 coding sequence is TGCAGCGTGGCGACAGGGGTAAGCTCCTACGAGCAGTACTTC. Translated: CSVATGVSSYEQYF.

The genes are TRBV4-1 and TRBJ1-1; possibly TRBD1 for D (6 bases). CDR3 length: 14 residues. Looked up from germline, CDR1 is MGHRA and CDR2 is YSYEKL. With 1 base removed from V and 8 bases from J, the gap between germline ends came to 14 bases. The CDR3 loop reads CASSQGAGAAEAFF. In nucleotides, the CDR3 is TGCGCCAGCAGCCAAGGTGCAGGGGCCGCCGAAGCTTTCTTT.

The chain joins TRBV28 to TRBJ1-4; D is unclear. V was shortened by 5 bases and J by 6 bases, with 19 bases between the two germline ends. Germline lookup yields CDR1 MDHEN and CDR2 SYDVKM. The CDR3 loop spans 16 amino acids. The CDR3 DNA follows: TGTGCCAGCAGTCCACCCCTTACGGGTTGGGATGAAAAACTGTTTTTT. This codes for CASSPPLTGWDEKLFF.

This clone appeared a few times. The chain joins TRBV7-2 to TRBJ2-1; 7 nucleotides match TRBD2. The CDR3 contains 17 residues. Germline V gene data show CDR1 as SGHTA and CDR2 as FQGNSA. Losses at the gene ends were 0 bases for V and 5 bases for J; bases not matched to a gene: 10. Here the CDR3 reads CASSLALGEGLHNEQFF. The CDR3 DNA reads as TGTGCCAGCAGCTTAGCCCTCGGGGAGGGACTACACAATGAGCAGTTCTTC.

By share, this clone counts as medium-sized (0.01 to 0.1%). The J gene is TRBJ2-5, the V gene TRBV21-1; the DNA was not compared with TRBD2, the D call given in the table. TRBV21-1 is assigned pseudogene status. The CDR3 is 17 amino acids. The CDR3 loop is CASSIPLPGLELETQYF. The CDR3 DNA follows: TGTGCCAGCAGCATTCCCTTACCGGGACTAGAGCTAGAGACCCAGTACTTC.

The rearrangement uses TRBV5-1 and TRBJ2-5, with TRBD1 matching 7 bases. Germline CDR1 and CDR2: SGHRS and YFSETQ. This CDR3 region has 15 residues. Trimming cost V 4 bases and J 2 bases; bases outside gene matches: 8. CDR3 protein: CASSPVDREQETQYF. For the CDR3, the DNA is TGCGCCAGCAGCCCCGTCGACAGGGAGCAAGAGACCCAGTACTTC.

J is TRBJ2-7 and V is TRBV7-9; a weak D match, TRBD2 (6 bases). The CDR3 is 12 residues long. The V gene lost 5 bases and the J gene lost 6 bases, with 11 bases spanning the gap. Germline assignment: CDR1 SEHNR and CDR2 FQNEAQ (reference sequence). CDR3 protein: CASSRGLVEQYF. The CDR3 region has the DNA TGTGCCAGCAGCCGGGGACTCGTCGAGCAGTACTTC.

The rearrangement uses TRBV27 and TRBJ2-7; possibly TRBD1 for D (6 bases). The CDR3 consists of 14 residues. The germline gives CDR1 MNHEY, CDR2 SMNVEV (reference sequence). V lost 6 bases to trimming and J lost 7 bases, with 19 bases between them. The CDR3 sequence: CASSFKNRVGEQYF. The CDR3 coding sequence is TGTGCCAGCAGCTTTAAAAACAGGGTGGGAGAGCAGTACTTC.

The chain carries TRBV30 and TRBJ2-1; TRBD2 agrees at 8 bases. The V gene's germline CDR1 is GTSNPN and CDR2 SVGIG (reference sequence). The CDR3 has 14 residues. Trimming removed 4 bases from V and 8 bases from J; junction bases left unmatched: 10. The CDR3 region is CAWMDGRGRDEQFF. The CDR3 DNA is TGTGCCTGGATGGACGGGAGGGGCCGGGATGAGCAGTTCTTC. Using reference TRBV30 and TRBJ2-1 for the parts outside the CDR3, the full variable domain is SQTIHQWPATLVQPVGSPLSLECTVEGTSNPNLYWYRQAAGRGLQLLFYSVGIGQISSEVPQNLSASRPQDRQFILSSKKLLLSDSGFYLCAWMDGRGRDEQFFGPGTRLTVL.

This clone has more than one count but fewer than ten. The chain joins TRBV7-5 to TRBJ1-2. TRBV7-5 is given as a pseudogene. There are 13 residues in the CDR3. The chain's CDR3 is CARSLAGLRGYTF. As DNA, the CDR3 is TGTGCCAGAAGCTTGGCGGGGTTGAGGGGCTACACCTTC.

This chain connects TRBV18 to TRBJ2-7; 11 bases fit TRBD1. Germline loops: CDR1 KGHSH, CDR2 LQKENI. The V gene end was trimmed by 1 base and the J gene end by 4 bases; junction bases not matched to a gene: 6. This CDR3 comprises 16 residues. CDR3 loop: CASSPRDRGEWYEQYF. The CDR3 coding sequence is TGTGCCAGCTCACCACGGGACAGGGGGGAGTGGTACGAGCAGTACTTC. Variable domain in full (rest from reference TRBV18 and TRBJ2-7): NAGVMQNPRHLVRRRGQEARLRCSPMKGHSHVYWYRQLPEEGLKFMVYLQKENIIDESGMPKERFSAEFPKEGPSILRIQQVVRGDSAAYFCASSPRDRGEWYEQYFGPGTRLTVT.

This clone appeared a few times. The gene calls are TRBV6-4 and TRBJ2-1, with a possible D match to TRBD2 (6 bases). Trimming left V 3 bases short and J 5 bases short, with 11 bases between. The length of the CDR3 is 14 residues. The germline V gene has CDR1 MRHNA and CDR2 SNTAGT. Here the CDR3 reads CASSERGDHNEQFF. The CDR3 coding sequence is TGTGCCAGCAGTGAACGCGGGGACCACAATGAGCAGTTCTTC.